Following are 28 T cell receptor beta chains from one sample sequenced in a study of molecular identifiers for immune sequencing clone quantification. TCRdb called the PCR reads again in MiXCR, with one record for every CDR3 protein. The sample yields 600,000 to 650,000 distinct CDR3 sequences, just under 20% seen once. Source material: naive CD8+ T cells from blood, with Jurkat cell RNA spiked in. Subset indicated: FACS-sorted CD8+CD4-CCR7+CD45RA+ naive T cells. Receptors originate from a human donor in good health. Some libraries in this study had Jurkat cell RNA spiked in.

The chain combines TRBV4-3 with TRBJ2-6; TRBD2 might be the D (5 bases). Germline V gives CDR1 LGHNA, CDR2 YSLEER. The ends were cut back, 5 bases at V and 2 bases at J, with 10 bases in the middle. The CDR3 sequence is 15 residues long. This CDR3 is CASSTTGTGANVLTF. CDR3 nucleotide sequence: TGCGCCAGCAGCACCACGGGGACTGGGGCCAACGTCCTGACTTTC.

Concerning this clonotype: Here the CDR3 omits its conserved ending phenylalanine or tryptophan, so a read error is the likely source. The gene calls are TRBV4-3 and TRBJ2-2; D may match TRBD1 or TRBD2 (6 bases each). CDR1 LGHNA and CDR2 YSLEER come from the germline V gene. The V end was cut by 0 bases, the J end by 5 bases, with 13 bases between. The length of the CDR3 is 16 residues. The CDR3 nucleotides read TGCGCCAGCAGCCAAGATGTGGGGGGCGGGACCGGGGAGCTGTTTGTT. The encoded protein is CASSQDVGGGTGELFV.

The chain recombines TRBV19 with TRBJ2-1, with 9 bases identical to TRBD1. CDR1 is LNHDA, CDR2 SQIVND, per germline (reference sequence). J gave up 3 bases and V 10 bases, and 7 bases lay outside the gene matches. This CDR3 spans 14 amino acids. This chain's CDR3 is CATPGTGIYNEQFF. CDR3 nucleotides: TGTGCCACCCCCGGGACAGGGATCTACAATGAGCAGTTCTTC. Looking up the rest from reference TRBV19 and TRBJ2-1 gives the full variable domain: DGGITQSPKYLFRKEGQNVTLSCEQNLNHDAMYWYRQDPGQGLRLIYYSQIVNDFQKGDIAEGYSVSREKKESFPLTVTSAQKNPTAFYLCATPGTGIYNEQFFGPGTRLTVL.

There are many counts of this clonotype. The chain employs TRBV19 and TRBJ2-7; D not certain. The germline gives CDR1 LNHDA, CDR2 SQIVND (reference sequence). Trimming cost V 10 bases and J 4 bases, with 11 bases left between them. The CDR3 extends over 11 amino acids. This chain's CDR3 is CATRYGYEQYF. The CDR3, as DNA: TGTGCCACCCGGTATGGATACGAGCAGTACTTC.

This clonotype was recorded at least ten times. The chain recombines TRBV12-3 or TRBV12-4 with TRBJ2-3; 9 bases line up with TRBD2. CDR3 length: 19 residues. V lost 6 bases, J lost 0 bases, and 16 bases stayed unmatched. In DNA form, the CDR3 reads TGTGCCAGCAGCCCTTCCCCTGCGGCGGGGGGGCGCAGCACAGATACGCAGTATTTT. Residues: CASSPSPAAGGRSTDTQYF.

This clonotype was found a few times. Given a much more abundant clone one base away, this may be a read error. Because the CDR3 is missing its conserved closing phenylalanine or tryptophan, this is likely a read error. The V gene is TRBV7-9, the J gene TRBJ2-3; 9 bases match TRBD2. Germline CDR1 is SEHNR and CDR2 is FQNEAQ (reference sequence). V dropped 2 bases and J dropped 2; count of bases not matched to a gene: 8. The CDR3 is 17 amino acids. CDR3 region: CASSLFTSGRATDTQYS. The CDR3 DNA follows: TGTGCCAGCAGCTTATTCACTAGCGGGCGGGCCACAGATACGCAGTATTCT.

CDR3 sequence: CATSRDPDEQYF. CDR3 sequence (DNA): TGTGCCACCAGCAGAGATCCGGACGAGCAGTACTTC. The rearrangement uses TRBV15 and TRBJ2-7; no definite D call. V lost 0 bases and J lost 5, with 5 bases in between. The germline V gene encodes CDR1 LNHNV and CDR2 YYDKDF (reference sequence). CDR3 length equals 12 residues.

The sample holds many counts of this clonotype. The chain is built from TRBV28 and TRBJ2-5; D might be TRBD1 (6 bases). This CDR3 is 16 amino acids long. The germline V gene encodes CDR1 MDHEN and CDR2 SYDVKM. Trimming shortened V by 1 base and J by 2 bases, and 14 bases separated the two germline ends. This CDR3 reads CASSLLGQGPQETQYF. The CDR3, as DNA: TGTGCCAGCAGTTTATTAGGCCAGGGGCCTCAAGAGACCCAGTACTTC.

This clonotype was detected many times. The V and J genes are TRBV6-2 or TRBV6-3 and TRBJ1-5; D may be TRBD1 (5 bases). Trimming took off 3 bases at V and 10 bases at J, with 13 bases between the two ends. The CDR3 sequence is 13 residues long. Germline CDR1 MNHEY, CDR2 SVGEGT. For the CDR3, the DNA is TGTGCCAGCAGTTATCTTGCAGGGAGCCCCCAGCATTTT. Translating it yields CASSYLAGSPQHF.

This clonotype came up many times. The chain joins TRBV7-6 to TRBJ2-3, with a weak D call TRBD2 (7 bases). The CDR3 has 15 residues. The germline V and J ends were trimmed by 3 bases and 6 bases, with 16 bases remaining between them. Germline V gene sequence: CDR1 SGHVS, CDR2 FNYEAQ. CDR3 DNA: TGTGCCAGCAGCTTCCCGGGGGGCCCCGGGGATACGCAGTATTTT. It yields the protein CASSFPGGPGDTQYF.

The sample holds many counts of this clonotype. V is TRBV14 and J is TRBJ1-4; 7 bases align to TRBD1. Germline V gene lookup returns CDR1 SGHDN and CDR2 FVKESK. CDR3 length equals 17 residues. V lost 0 bases and J lost 4; bases outside the gene matches: 8. Here the CDR3 DNA reads TGTGCCAGCAGCCAAGATTATGCAGGGGGGAATAATGAAAAACTGTTTTTT. Residues: CASSQDYAGGNNEKLFF.

This clonotype has only a few counts. The chain links TRBV7-9 to TRBJ2-7, with D unclear. The V gene lost 5 bases and the J gene lost 3 bases, with 17 bases spanning the gap. The CDR3 spans 15 residues. Germline loops: CDR1 SEHNR, CDR2 FQNEAQ (reference sequence). The CDR3 DNA sequence: TGTGCCAGCAGCAACCTTGTCAATGGAGTCTACGAGCAGTACTTC. Translated: CASSNLVNGVYEQYF.

Ten or more counts support this clonotype. The chain employs TRBV12-5 and TRBJ1-1; D is ambiguous. Germline V gene sequence: CDR1 LGHNT, CDR2 FRNRAP. Trimming shortened V by 3 bases and J by 4 bases, and 21 bases separated the two germline ends. The CDR3 covers 17 residues. DNA for the CDR3: TGTGCTAGTGGTTTCAGCCCCGTTGAAGGGCGAATCACTGAAGCTTTCTTT. Amino acid sequence: CASGFSPVEGRITEAFF.

This clonotype showed up just a few times. This may stem from a read error, because a much larger clone lies one nucleotide away. The rearrangement links TRBV20-1 to TRBJ2-3; TRBD1 aligns across 11 bases. The junction had 8 bases not matched to a gene; V was cut back by 4 bases and J by 5 bases. CDR3 length equals 15 residues. CDR1 is DFQATT and CDR2 is SNEGSKA in the germline V gene (reference sequence). The CDR3 coding sequence is TGCAGTGCTACATGCCCGGGACAGGGGGTAGATACGCAGTATTTT. It translates to CSATCPGQGVDTQYF.

The chain carries TRBV7-3 and TRBJ2-3, with TRBD1 as a possible D gene (6 bases). From germline, CDR1 is SGHTA and CDR2 FQGTGA. The CDR3 extends over 15 amino acids. Trimming stripped 5 bases from V and 2 bases from J, with 14 bases between. For the CDR3, the DNA is TGTGCCAGCAGCCCGGACAGATCTAACACAGATACGCAGTATTTT. Encoded protein: CASSPDRSNTDTQYF.

The sample holds a few counts of this clonotype. The V and J genes are TRBV11-3 and TRBJ1-5; D may be TRBD1 (6 bases). With 9 bases removed from V and 0 bases from J, the gap between germline ends came to 18 bases. Looked up from germline, CDR1 is SGHNT and CDR2 is YENEEA. The CDR3 is 16 amino acids. In DNA form, the CDR3 reads TGTGCCAGGGGGGGGCAGGAGAATCTTAGCAATCAGCCCCAGCATTTT. It encodes CARGGQENLSNQPQHF.

Regarding this clonotype: Without the conserved terminal phenylalanine or tryptophan, this CDR3 likely stems from a read error. The V and J genes are TRBV11-2 and TRBJ2-7; D call uncertain. CDR1 and CDR2 from the germline V gene are SGHAT and FQNNGV. V was shortened by 3 bases and J by 5 bases, with 14 bases between the two germline ends. The CDR3 has 14 residues. In DNA form, the CDR3 reads TGTGCCAGCAGCTTTGACTTAAACCCGGACGAGCAGTACCTC. Translated: CASSFDLNPDEQYL.

A few counts support this clonotype. The chain couples TRBV13 to TRBJ1-3, with D unclear. The CDR3 consists of 12 residues. Germline assignment: CDR1 PRHDT and CDR2 FYEKMQ (reference sequence). V shed 8 bases and J shed 4 bases, with 9 bases lying between them. The CDR3 is CASQVAGNTIYF. The CDR3 nucleotides are TGTGCCAGCCAGGTGGCGGGAAACACCATATATTTT. Complete variable domain (other parts from reference TRBV13 and TRBJ1-3): AAGVIQSPRHLIKEKRETATLKCYPIPRHDTVYWYQQGPGQDPQFLISFYEKMQSDKGSIPDRFSAQQFSDYHSELNMSSLELGDSALYFCASQVAGNTIYFGEGSWLTVV.

Regarding this clonotype: A single base separates this from a much larger clone, so it may be a read error. V usage is TRBV7-2 and J usage is TRBJ2-1; TRBD1 matches 8 bases. CDR3 length equals 16 residues. Looked up from germline, CDR1 is SGHTA and CDR2 is FQGNSA. This chain's CDR3 is CASSFPGGVLYNVQFF. CDR3 nucleotides: TGTGCCAGCAGCTTCCCAGGGGGCGTCCTCTACAATGTGCAGTTCTTC.

Many counts were recorded for this clonotype. J is TRBJ1-6 and V is TRBV7-9; no clear D. The germline V gene encodes CDR1 SEHNR and CDR2 FQNEAQ (reference sequence). Trimming removed 1 base from V and 14 bases from J, with 9 bases in between. CDR3 length: 12 amino acids. The DNA for the CDR3 is TGTGCCAGCAGCTTAGAACCTGGAACCCTCCACTTT. Protein: CASSLEPGTLHF.

This chain connects TRBV2 to TRBJ1-5, with D unresolved. CDR3 length: 14 amino acids. Trimming removed 1 base from V and 3 bases from J, with 7 bases in between. Germline CDR1 is SNHLY and CDR2 is FYNNEI. CDR3 in amino acids: CASSEEGNNQPQHF. CDR3 coding DNA: TGTGCCAGCAGTGAAGAAGGGAACAATCAGCCCCAGCATTTT.

A remark on this clonotype: It may be a read error: a sequence one base away is much more abundant. The J gene is TRBJ1-1, the V gene TRBV4-1; possibly TRBD1 for D (5 bases). Germline assignment: CDR1 MGHRA and CDR2 YSYEKL. The CDR3 spans 15 residues. The CDR3: CASNQRRGKNTEAFF. CDR3 DNA: TGCGCCAGCAACCAAAGACGGGGGAAGAACACTGAAGCTTTCTTT.

This clonotype was counted at least ten times. CDR3 protein: CAFRNDRSVLEAFF. The CDR3 DNA reads TGTGCCTTCCGTAACGACAGGAGTGTGCTTGAAGCTTTCTTT. The gene calls are TRBV27 and TRBJ1-1; tentatively, D is TRBD1 (6 bases). V was trimmed by 11 bases and J by 7 bases, leaving 23 bases between them. Germline V CDR1 and CDR2: MNHEY, SMNVEV (reference sequence). The CDR3 has 14 amino acids.

This clonotype occurred a few times. The genes are TRBV7-9 and TRBJ2-6, with D possibly being TRBD1 or TRBD2 (5 bases each). The germline V and J ends were trimmed by 3 bases and 0 bases, with 21 bases remaining between them. The V gene's germline CDR1 is SEHNR and CDR2 FQNEAQ (reference sequence). This CDR3 is built from 20 residues. CDR3 region: CASSFIRDVGNGSGANVLTF. CDR3 sequence (DNA): TGTGCCAGCAGCTTCATCCGGGACGTAGGAAACGGCTCTGGGGCCAACGTCCTGACTTTC.

This clonotype was seen ten or more times. This rearrangement joins TRBV20-1 to TRBJ2-7, with no clear D. Germline V gene lookup returns CDR1 DFQATT and CDR2 SNEGSKA (reference sequence). With 3 bases removed from V and 0 bases from J, the gap between germline ends came to 12 bases. The CDR3 contains 14 residues. CDR3 residues: CSARYSRTSYEQYF. CDR3 coding DNA: TGCAGTGCTAGGTACAGTAGAACCTCCTACGAGCAGTACTTC.

At least ten counts were recorded for this clonotype. This chain links TRBV20-1 with TRBJ2-5; D unresolved. The CDR3 is 11 residues long. Germline CDR1 is DFQATT and CDR2 is SNEGSKA (reference sequence). Deletions cut 0 bases from V and 4 bases from J, with 3 bases between. The CDR3: CSAREAETQYF. CDR3 DNA sequence: TGCAGTGCTAGAGAGGCAGAGACCCAGTACTTC.

V and J are TRBV4-2 and TRBJ2-7; weak D call: TRBD1 (6 bases). CDR3 length: 15 amino acids. V lost 5 bases and J 2 bases, leaving 16 bases between the germline ends. Germline CDR1 LGHNA, CDR2 YNFKEQ. Here the CDR3 DNA reads TGTGCCAGCAGCGAAGTGCGAGAGGGGGCCTACGAGCAGTACTTC. Protein: CASSEVREGAYEQYF.

There are many counts of this clonotype. The chain has TRBV27 and TRBJ1-5; tentatively, D is TRBD1 (5 bases). This CDR3 comprises 14 residues. V gave up 4 bases and J gave up 0 bases, with 7 bases separating them. Germline lookup yields CDR1 MNHEY and CDR2 SMNVEV (reference sequence). CDR3 nucleotide sequence: TGTGCCAGCAGTTCCGGGGCTAGCAATCAGCCCCAGCATTTT. This gives the protein CASSSGASNQPQHF.